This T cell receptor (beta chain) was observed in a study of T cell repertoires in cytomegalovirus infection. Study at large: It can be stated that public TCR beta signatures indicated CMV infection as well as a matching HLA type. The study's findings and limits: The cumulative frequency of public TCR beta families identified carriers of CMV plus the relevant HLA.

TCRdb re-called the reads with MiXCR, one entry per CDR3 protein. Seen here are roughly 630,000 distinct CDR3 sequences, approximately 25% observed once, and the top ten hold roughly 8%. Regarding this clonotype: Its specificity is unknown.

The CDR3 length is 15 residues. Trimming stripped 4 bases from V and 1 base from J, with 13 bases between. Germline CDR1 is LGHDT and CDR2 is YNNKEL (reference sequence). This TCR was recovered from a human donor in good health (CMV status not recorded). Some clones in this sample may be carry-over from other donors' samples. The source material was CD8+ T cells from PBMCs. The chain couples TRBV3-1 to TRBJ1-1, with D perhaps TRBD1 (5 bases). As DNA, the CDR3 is TGTGCCAGCAGCCCCGACAGCTTCCCGAACACTGAAGCTTTCTTT. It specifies CASSPDSFPNTEAFF.